The next 3 T cell receptor beta chains were all read from a single sample in a study of cytomegalovirus exposure and HLA in healthy donors. 13 Jbeta primers and 60 Vbeta primers were used for the PCR. Data came from immunoSEQ multiplex PCR; TCRdb stores just in-frame clones and leaves some out. This table holds 90,000 to 150,000 clones, approximately 8% found once. Input material: PBMCs. Receptors originate from a woman between 35 and 50 years old in good health and CMV-seropositive.

This clone was seen more than once but under ten times. The V and J genes are TRBV18 and TRBJ1-1, with 9 bases that match TRBD1. Germline values: CDR1 KGHSH, CDR2 LQKENI. The ends lost 4 bases at V and 0 bases at J; junction bases unmatched: 9. CDR3 length: 17 amino acids. The CDR3 DNA reads as TGTGCCAGCTCACGGGGGAACTGGGACAGGGTGAACACTGAAGCTTTCTTT. Amino acids: CASSRGNWDRVNTEAFF.

This clone showed up just a few times. The gene calls are TRBV6-4 and TRBJ2-3; TRBD2 aligns across 7 bases. With V trimmed by 6 bases and J by 0 bases, 6 bases remained unmatched. The length of the CDR3 is 15 residues. Germline V lookup: CDR1 MRHNA, CDR2 SNTAGT. The CDR3 region is CASSVERGSTDTQYF. CDR3 in DNA: TGTGCCAGCAGCGTTGAGCGGGGAAGCACAGATACGCAGTATTTT.

This clone was found a few times. The genes are TRBV28 and TRBJ2-7, with D possibly TRBD2 on 5 matching bases. This CDR3 is 13 amino acids long. Germline-derived CDR1 and CDR2 are MDHEN and SYDVKM. V was cut by 2 bases and J by 4 bases, with 9 bases left in between. CDR3 DNA: TGTGCCAGCAGTTTAAGCGGCGATTACGAGCAGTACTTC. Amino acid sequence: CASSLSGDYEQYF.